This T cell receptor (beta chain) was sequenced for a study of circulating and synovial CD4+ cells in juvenile arthritis. General study findings and limits: Measured synovium overlap likely understates the true shared repertoire. Bulk blood CD4 repertoires were more diverse than these. T cell genome counts differed by at least an order of magnitude between CPL and CD4 samples.

Sequenced by immunoSEQ multiplex PCR; TCRdb stores in-frame clones only, minus some. The sample shows some 33,000 clones, roughly 94% of them seen only once. This CDR3 spans 16 amino acids. V lost 0 bases and J lost 7; bases outside the gene matches: 10. Germline lookup yields CDR1 MGHRA and CDR2 YSYEKL. Concerning this clone: Its antigen remains unknown.

Patients with active juvenile idiopathic arthritis donated these samples. This TCR was sampled from a human donor with juvenile idiopathic arthritis. The specimen was CD4+ T cells from blood. The V and J genes are TRBV4-1 and TRBJ2-3, with 7 bases aligning to TRBD2. This CDR3 reads CASSQEGVGRVNTQYF. The DNA of the CDR3 is TGCGCCAGCAGCCAAGAAGGAGTGGGGAGGGTGAATACGCAGTATTTT.